The 10 T cell receptor beta chains in this list originate from one sample, sequenced in a study of T-cell reconstitution after alpha-beta-depleted transplantation in children (dated by TCRdb to about 2016). Reading the label with the study, this specimen's treatment or condition is: allogeneic hematopoietic cell transplantation with graft depleted of TCRalphabeta T cells and CD19 B cells. Receptor amplification or capture employed PCR. TCRdb names Illumina HiSeq 2500 as the instrument used. TCR libraries were prepared with molecular barcoding, using unique molecular identifiers to normalize TCRbeta repertoire quantification. TCRdb itself trimmed the public reads at Q25 with fastp, ran MiXCR and retained productive beta chains. Rows merge per CDR3 protein into single entries with the most common DNA and genes. The sample data list almost 600,000 distinct CDR3 sequences, and about a quarter of these were observed just once. The ten largest make up around 36% of the sample.

The sample consisted of PBMCs, taken before TCRalphabeta/CD19-depleted stem cell transplant. Every receptor here comes from a boy in the first two years of life with Wiskott-Aldrich syndrome, due to receive a stem cell transplant.

A remark on this clonotype: The conserved closing phenylalanine or tryptophan is absent in this CDR3, likely reflecting a read error. The V call is TRBV12-3 or TRBV12-4, the J call TRBJ2-3, with D possibly TRBD2 on 6 matching bases. There are 13 residues in the CDR3. The V and J ends lost 7 bases and 7 bases respectively, with 15 bases between them. CDR3 region: CASTIAVQNTQYL. The CDR3 region has the DNA TGTGCCAGCACCATAGCGGTCCAGAATACGCAGTATCTT.

The rearrangement links TRBV19 to TRBJ2-1, with TRBD2 matching over 12 bases. CDR3 length equals 19 residues. The germline V gene encodes CDR1 LNHDA and CDR2 SQIVND (reference sequence). Trimming at V came to 1 base and at J to 0 bases, leaving 7 bases not matched to a gene. This CDR3 is CASSIAPGLAGSSYNEQFF. The CDR3 nucleotides are TGTGCCAGTAGTATAGCCCCCGGACTAGCGGGGAGCTCCTACAATGAGCAGTTCTTC.

V and J are TRBV5-1 and TRBJ2-7; 7 bases align to TRBD2. This CDR3 is built from 15 residues. V dropped 4 bases and J dropped 7; count of bases not matched to a gene: 14. The germline CDR1 and CDR2 sequences are SGHRS and YFSETQ. The CDR3 spells CASSAEGLAVSEQYF. The CDR3 nucleotides read TGCGCCAGCAGCGCCGAGGGGCTAGCGGTGTCGGAGCAGTACTTC.

The rearrangement links TRBV29-1 to TRBJ2-1; 13 bases fit TRBD2. CDR1 is SQVTM, CDR2 ANQGSEA, per germline. This CDR3 is built from 16 residues. V trimming: 3 bases; J trimming: 0 bases; junction bases outside the gene matches: 2. The CDR3 is CSVETSGRSSYNEQFF. CDR3 nucleotide sequence: TGCAGCGTTGAGACTAGCGGGAGGAGCTCCTACAATGAGCAGTTCTTC.

This clonotype was recorded only once. The chain joins TRBV20-1 to TRBJ2-1; 7 bases agree with TRBD2. After removal of 1 base from V and 4 bases from J, the junction contained 13 bases not matched to a gene. CDR3 length: 17 amino acids. Germline V gives CDR1 DFQATT, CDR2 SNEGSKA (reference sequence). The CDR3 nucleotides are TGCAGTGCTAGAGGCATTACTAGCGCACTCAGATACAATGAGCAGTTCTTC. The encoded protein is CSARGITSALRYNEQFF.

In this sample, this clonotype turned up a few times. This chain joins TRBV6-5 and TRBJ2-1, with TRBD2 matching 10 bases. There are 17 residues in the CDR3. From germline, CDR1 is MNHEY and CDR2 SVGAGI. The V segment lost 2 bases and the J segment 5 bases; nucleotides outside the gene matches: 9. The CDR3 reads CASSYRTGLAENNEQFF. The DNA of the CDR3 is TGTGCCAGCAGTTACAGGACCGGACTAGCGGAAAACAATGAGCAGTTCTTC.

J is TRBJ2-3 and V is TRBV20-1; TRBD2 is a possible D gene (5 bases). The CDR3 is made up of 11 amino acids. The V gene's germline CDR1 is DFQATT and CDR2 SNEGSKA (reference sequence). V lost 1 base to trimming and J lost 14 bases, with 13 bases between them. CDR3 region: CSARVGSLWYF. In nucleotides, the CDR3 is TGCAGTGCTAGAGTGGGGAGTCTCTGGTATTTT.

This clonotype was seen only a few times. The V call is TRBV10-3, the J call TRBJ2-7; D may correspond to TRBD1 or TRBD2 (5 bases each). In germline, CDR1 is ENHRY, CDR2 SYGVKD. V was clipped by 4 bases and J by 4 bases, with 14 bases between them. This CDR3 is built from 14 residues. The CDR3 DNA follows: TGTGCCATCAGTGGCTCCGGGACGGGGTACGAGCAGTACTTC. Translation gives CAISGSGTGYEQYF.

J is TRBJ2-5 and V is TRBV7-2; possible D gene TRBD1, 6 bases. Trimming cost V 5 bases and J 5 bases, with 18 bases left between them. Germline CDR1 SGHTA, CDR2 FQGNSA. This CDR3 is 15 amino acids long. This CDR3 reads CASSLELRRGETQYF. The CDR3 DNA reads TGTGCCAGCAGCCTAGAACTCCGTAGGGGGGAGACCCAGTACTTC.

This clonotype was counted only a few times. The chain links TRBV5-1 to TRBJ2-1; the match to TRBD2 covers 11 bases. V lost 2 bases, J lost 7 bases, and 5 bases stayed unmatched. The CDR3 loop spans 15 amino acids. From germline, CDR1 is SGHRS and CDR2 YFSETQ. The CDR3 DNA is TGCGCCAGCAGCTTACTAGCGGGAGTGGAGAATGAGCAGTTCTTC. Amino acid sequence: CASSLLAGVENEQFF.